This T cell receptor beta chain comes out of a study of T cells in Graves' hyperthyroidism and ophthalmopathy. Amplification of TCR beta CDR3 regions used RNA as the template. The study used the HTBI primer set for a first-round RT-PCR of the TCR CDR3. A single record per CDR3 protein comes from TCRdb applying MiXCR to the multiplex PCR reads. The sample has roughly 700,000 distinct CDR3 sequences, 30% to 40% seen once. CDR1 is DFQATT and CDR2 is SNEGSKA in the germline V gene (reference sequence). This CDR3 spans 12 amino acids. V was cut by 6 bases and J by 5 bases, with 13 bases left in between. This sequence originates from a middle-aged woman with Graves' hyperthyroidism. J is TRBJ1-2 and V is TRBV20-1, with D possibly TRBD1 on 6 matching bases. The sequenced sample consisted of blood. Here the CDR3 reads CSAPGQQYGYTF. The CDR3 DNA reads as TGCAGTGCCCCTGGACAGCAGTATGGCTACACCTTC.